Shown below are 12 T cell receptor beta chains from a single sample sequenced in a study of T cell responses to AZD1222 COVID-19 vaccine. Sequencing was performed with immunoSEQ multiplex PCR; in TCRdb, only in-frame clones are kept and a portion is missing. Seen here are about 120,000 clones, about nine tenths observed once, and the top ten hold about 1.2%. The specimen was peripheral blood, collected on day 0 of AZD1222 vaccination. The receptors originated from an adult in good health.

This chain connects TRBV6-5 to TRBJ2-7, with 8 nucleotides matching TRBD2. Germline V CDR1 and CDR2: MNHEY, SVGAGI. Trimming took 2 bases from V and 4 from J; bases not matched to a gene: 7. The CDR3 totals 15 residues. CDR3 residues: CASSYGSGGAYEQYF. CDR3 in DNA: TGTGCCAGCAGTTACGGAAGCGGGGGAGCGTACGAGCAGTACTTC.

This clone appeared a few times. This rearrangement joins TRBV12-5 to TRBJ2-2, with D perhaps matching TRBD2 (6 bases). The germline V and J ends were trimmed by 0 bases and 6 bases, with 8 bases remaining between them. This CDR3 is built from 14 residues. Germline V gene sequence: CDR1 LGHNT, CDR2 FRNRAP. CDR3 residues: CASGLVGGSGELFF. CDR3 in DNA: TGTGCTAGTGGTTTGGTGGGGGGTTCCGGGGAGCTGTTTTTT.

V gene TRBV18 combines with J gene TRBJ1-1, with D perhaps matching TRBD1 (6 bases). The V and J ends lost 0 bases and 4 bases respectively, with 12 bases between them. This CDR3 has 15 amino acids. Germline V gene data show CDR1 as KGHSH and CDR2 as LQKENI. CDR3 loop: CASSPPPNRATEAFF. The CDR3 bases are TGTGCCAGCTCACCACCTCCGAACAGGGCCACTGAAGCTTTCTTT.

The chain joins TRBV18 to TRBJ1-4; a possible D gene is TRBD1 (6 bases). CDR1 and CDR2 from the germline V gene are KGHSH and LQKENI. V lost 5 bases to trimming and J lost 6 bases, with 10 bases between them. There are 13 residues in the CDR3. The CDR3 DNA sequence: TGTGCCAGCTCAAGGGGGGCGGATGAAAAACTGTTTTTT. It encodes CASSRGADEKLFF.

This clone has just a few counts. J is TRBJ1-2 and V is TRBV19; possibly TRBD1 for D (5 bases). V lost 7 bases and J 4 bases, leaving 13 bases between the germline ends. The CDR3 is 13 amino acids. Germline CDR1 and CDR2: LNHDA and SQIVND (reference sequence). The CDR3 loop is CASMTVGSYGYTF. In nucleotides, the CDR3 is TGTGCCAGTATGACAGTTGGAAGCTATGGCTACACCTTC. Filled out from reference TRBV19 and TRBJ1-2, the complete variable domain reads DGGITQSPKYLFRKEGQNVTLSCEQNLNHDAMYWYRQDPGQGLRLIYYSQIVNDFQKGDIAEGYSVSREKKESFPLTVTSAQKNPTAFYLCASMTVGSYGYTFGSGTRLTVV.

The V call is TRBV24-1, the J call TRBJ2-2; D call uncertain. Germline lookup yields CDR1 KGHDR and CDR2 SFDVKD. The germline V and J ends were trimmed by 4 bases and 1 base, with 9 bases remaining between them. The CDR3 loop spans 15 amino acids. The CDR3 nucleotides read TGTGCCACCAGTGACCTCACGGGGAACACCGGGGAGCTGTTTTTT. This sequence encodes CATSDLTGNTGELFF.

This clone was counted a few times. The chain combines TRBV6-4 with TRBJ1-2; TRBD1 matches at 7 bases. V was clipped by 0 bases and J by 8 bases; unmatched bases: 12. Germline lookup yields CDR1 MRHNA and CDR2 SNTAGT. CDR3 size: 16 residues. The CDR3 DNA sequence: TGTGCCAGCAGTGACTCGAAGTCGGGACAGCTACGAGGCTACACCTTC. Translated: CASSDSKSGQLRGYTF.

The chain joins TRBV4-1 to TRBJ2-1, with D perhaps TRBD1 or TRBD2 (6 bases each). V lost 3 bases to trimming and J lost 7 bases, with 13 bases between them. CDR3 length: 14 residues. Germline V gene sequence: CDR1 MGHRA, CDR2 YSYEKL. Written as DNA, the CDR3 is TGCGCCAGCAGCCATACAGGGAGCGGGAATGAGCAGTTCTTC. Translation gives CASSHTGSGNEQFF.

The chain uses TRBV9 and TRBJ1-6; no reliable D call. Germline V gene lookup returns CDR1 SGDLS and CDR2 YYNGEE. The CDR3 contains 12 residues. With 8 bases removed from V and 7 bases from J, the gap between germline ends came to 10 bases. CDR3 sequence: CASSTGNSPLHF. In DNA form, the CDR3 reads TGTGCCAGTTCAACGGGGAATTCACCCCTCCACTTT.

Remarks on this clone: Germline is not matched at one junction end, which may reflect a read error. The chain employs TRBV19 and TRBJ1-1; 7 bases are a match to TRBD1. CDR1 and CDR2 from the germline V gene are LNHDA and SQIVND (reference sequence). This CDR3 has 13 residues. The CDR3 loop reads CASRIGGRTEAFF. CDR3 nucleotides: TGTGCCAGTAGAATAGGGGGCCGGACTGAAGCTTTCTTT.

V usage is TRBV2 and J usage is TRBJ1-1; D gene unclear. Trimming shortened V by 4 bases and J by 5 bases, and 5 bases separated the two germline ends. The germline V gene encodes CDR1 SNHLY and CDR2 FYNNEI. This CDR3 contains 11 residues. CDR3 protein: CASSVETEAFF. DNA for the CDR3: TGTGCCAGCAGTGTTGAGACTGAAGCTTTCTTT.

The chain combines TRBV10-1 with TRBJ2-3; D unresolved. The CDR3 has 15 residues. Trimming cost V 7 bases and J 1 base, with 15 bases left between them. CDR1 is WNHNN, CDR2 SYGVQD, per germline (reference sequence). The CDR3 DNA reads as TGCGCCAGCAATGACCGAAAAGGAGGCACAGATACGCAGTATTTT. This translates into CASNDRKGGTDTQYF.